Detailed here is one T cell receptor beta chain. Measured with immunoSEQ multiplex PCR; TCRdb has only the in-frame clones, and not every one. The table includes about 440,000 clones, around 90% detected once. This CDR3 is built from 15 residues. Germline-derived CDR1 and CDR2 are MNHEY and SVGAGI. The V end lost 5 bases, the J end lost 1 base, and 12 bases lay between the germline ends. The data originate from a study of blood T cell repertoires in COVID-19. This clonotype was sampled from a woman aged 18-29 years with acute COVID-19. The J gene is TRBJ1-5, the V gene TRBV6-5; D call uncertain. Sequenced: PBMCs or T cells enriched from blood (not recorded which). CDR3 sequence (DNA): TGTGCCAGCAGTCCACTCACAGTAAGCAATCAGCCCCAGCATTTT. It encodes CASSPLTVSNQPQHF.